This T cell receptor beta chain was recovered during a study of blood T cell repertoires in COVID-19. Measured with immunoSEQ multiplex PCR; TCRdb has only the in-frame clones, and not every one. The table has approximately 180,000 clones, roughly 87% seen once; the top ten hold about 1.2%. This CDR3 has 14 residues. Germline V gene lookup returns CDR1 LNHDA and CDR2 SQIVND (reference sequence). J gave up 4 bases and V 7 bases, and 9 bases lay outside the gene matches. Sequences were obtained from PBMCs or T cells enriched from blood (not recorded which). This chain connects TRBV19 to TRBJ2-5; 7 nucleotides agree with TRBD2. The source of this sequence is a human donor with acute COVID-19. The donor label of this sample is uncertain. The CDR3 protein is CASTTSGGGETQYF. The CDR3, as DNA: TGTGCCAGTACGACGAGCGGCGGGGGAGAGACCCAGTACTTC. Drawing the rest from reference TRBV19 and TRBJ2-5, the complete variable domain is DGGITQSPKYLFRKEGQNVTLSCEQNLNHDAMYWYRQDPGQGLRLIYYSQIVNDFQKGDIAEGYSVSREKKESFPLTVTSAQKNPTAFYLCASTTSGGGETQYFGPGTRLLVL.